The following is a T cell receptor (beta chain) sequence with its context. What it binds is unknown. The time point here: after dendritic cell vaccination, including at tumor progression/relapse. The data belong to a study of glioma-infiltrating T cells after dendritic cell vaccination. About the study: Patients received three intradermal dendritic cell vaccine injections at biweekly intervals. Overall study results and limits: Patients with more pretreatment TILs had longer time to progression and survival.

Sequencing was performed with immunoSEQ multiplex PCR; in TCRdb, only in-frame clones are kept and a portion is missing. The table includes some 91,000 clones, approximately 78% detected once. Losses at the gene ends were 3 bases for V and 6 bases for J; bases not matched to a gene: 3. Germline CDR1 and CDR2: SGHDT and YYEEEE. The CDR3 runs to 14 residues. The chain has TRBV5-6 and TRBJ1-5; TRBD1 aligns across 10 bases. The source of this sequence is a human donor with glioblastoma. Material: blood, obtained after dendritic cell vaccination. This CDR3 is CASSWGQGSQPQHF. The CDR3 DNA reads TGTGCCAGCAGCTGGGGACAGGGGTCTCAGCCCCAGCATTTT.